The source of this T cell receptor beta chain is a study of cytomegalovirus exposure and HLA in healthy donors. Details on this clone: The antigen remains unidentified.

Germline values: CDR1 MNHEY, CDR2 SMNVEV (reference sequence). Trimming pared 2 bases from V and 2 bases from J, leaving 36 bases between. The CDR3 covers 23 residues. Findings and limits, study-wide: Among TCR beta chains of equal frequency, HLA-associated ones were more clonally expanded in a later analysis. The productive fraction for most TCR beta V segments was about 87% or about 30% in an earlier analysis.

Both 60 Vbeta primers and 13 Jbeta primers went into the PCR. In the original workflow: The authors later counted roughly 76 million unique TCR beta chains, 9.5 million to 13 million of them shared. The repertoire was sequenced with immunoSEQ multiplex PCR; TCRdb's copy has only in-frame clones and lacks some. V, J and clone size were drawn from that table, and D and trimming were deduced from the DNA. The sample holds approximately 250,000 clones; roughly 84% are singletons and the top ten take around 0.22%. This clonotype was obtained from a girl aged 2-10 years in good health and CMV-seronegative. The sequenced sample consisted of PBMCs. The chain couples TRBV27 to TRBJ1-1; D perhaps matches TRBD1 (6 bases). In nucleotides, the CDR3 is TGTGCCAGCAGTTTAAAAGAGCCCGATTGGTTTCCCCTGCCAGGGGAAAAAAACACTGAAGCTTTCTTT. As protein: CASSLKEPDWFPLPGEKNTEAFF.